Listed here are 8 T cell receptor beta chains from one sample, sequenced in a study of blood T cell repertoires in COVID-19. Profiled with immunoSEQ multiplex PCR; TCRdb holds only in-frame clones, not every one. The sample holds around 190,000 clones, around 86% seen once. The sequencing input was peripheral blood. These TCRs come from a woman in her sixties or seventies with COVID-19, enrolled during active disease.

In its sample, this clone was seen once. CDR3 in DNA: TGTGCCAGTACTCAAGGGGTTAATAGTTCACCCCTCCACTTT. Amino acids: CASTQGVNSSPLHF. The chain employs TRBV19 and TRBJ1-6, with a tentative D call TRBD1 (5 bases). This CDR3 is built from 14 residues. The V gene lost 7 bases and the J gene lost 9 bases, with 16 bases spanning the gap. Germline V gene lookup returns CDR1 LNHDA and CDR2 SQIVND (reference sequence).

V usage is TRBV24-1 and J usage is TRBJ2-5, with no clear D. Germline assignment: CDR1 KGHDR and CDR2 SFDVKD. V gave up 4 bases and J gave up 1 base, with 6 bases separating them. The CDR3 consists of 13 residues. The CDR3, as DNA: TGTGCCACCAGTGACGGTGCCCAAGAGACCCAGTACTTC. Its protein is CATSDGAQETQYF.

The CDR3 region is CAISPTSGRGADTQYF. CDR3 nucleotide sequence: TGTGCCATCAGCCCAACTAGCGGGAGGGGGGCAGATACGCAGTATTTT. The chain employs TRBV10-3 and TRBJ2-3, with 13 positions matching TRBD2. This CDR3 comprises 16 residues. The V and J ends lost 6 bases and 4 bases, in that order; junction bases with no gene match: 7. Germline lookup yields CDR1 ENHRY and CDR2 SYGVKD.

The chain joins TRBV28 to TRBJ1-1, with 8 bases lining up with TRBD1. After removal of 9 bases from V and 6 bases from J, the junction contained 9 bases not matched to a gene. Germline V gives CDR1 MDHEN, CDR2 SYDVKM. This CDR3 is built from 13 residues. The CDR3 loop reads CASLQGVYAEAFF. The CDR3 region has the DNA TGTGCCAGTTTACAGGGGGTGTACGCTGAAGCTTTCTTT.

The chain employs TRBV15 and TRBJ1-5, with D hard to call. In germline, CDR1 is LNHNV, CDR2 YYDKDF (reference sequence). This CDR3 comprises 18 residues. V dropped 1 base and J dropped 2 bases, with 18 bases sitting between them. The CDR3 spells CATSRAIAVISGNQPQHF. Here the CDR3 DNA reads TGTGCCACCAGCAGAGCTATTGCGGTTATCTCGGGCAATCAGCCCCAGCATTTT.

This clone was found a few times. The chain recombines TRBV9 with TRBJ1-6; 8 bases agree with TRBD1. The CDR3 totals 14 residues. Germline V gene lookup returns CDR1 SGDLS and CDR2 YYNGEE. V lost 3 bases, J lost 6 bases, and 2 bases stayed unmatched. CDR3 region: CASSETGANSPLHF. CDR3 sequence (DNA): TGTGCCAGCAGCGAGACAGGGGCTAATTCACCCCTCCACTTT.

The chain employs TRBV3-1 (or the pseudogene TRBV3-2) and TRBJ1-1, with 7 bases matching TRBD1. This CDR3 is built from 14 residues. The V gene end was trimmed by 2 bases and the J gene end by 5 bases; junction bases not matched to a gene: 5. CDR1 and CDR2 (germline): LGHDT, YNNKEL (reference sequence). CDR3 sequence reads: CASSQRGPETEAFF. The CDR3, as DNA: TGTGCCAGCAGCCAAAGGGGGCCGGAGACTGAAGCTTTCTTT.

The chain carries TRBV28 and TRBJ1-3, with a possible D match to TRBD1 (5 bases). Trimming shortened V by 6 bases and J by 4 bases, and 16 bases separated the two germline ends. This CDR3 comprises 15 residues. Looked up from germline, CDR1 is MDHEN and CDR2 is SYDVKM. CDR3 coding DNA: TGTGCCAGCAGAGATCAGGGTGCGCAAGGAAACACCATATATTTT. Amino acids: CASRDQGAQGNTIYF.